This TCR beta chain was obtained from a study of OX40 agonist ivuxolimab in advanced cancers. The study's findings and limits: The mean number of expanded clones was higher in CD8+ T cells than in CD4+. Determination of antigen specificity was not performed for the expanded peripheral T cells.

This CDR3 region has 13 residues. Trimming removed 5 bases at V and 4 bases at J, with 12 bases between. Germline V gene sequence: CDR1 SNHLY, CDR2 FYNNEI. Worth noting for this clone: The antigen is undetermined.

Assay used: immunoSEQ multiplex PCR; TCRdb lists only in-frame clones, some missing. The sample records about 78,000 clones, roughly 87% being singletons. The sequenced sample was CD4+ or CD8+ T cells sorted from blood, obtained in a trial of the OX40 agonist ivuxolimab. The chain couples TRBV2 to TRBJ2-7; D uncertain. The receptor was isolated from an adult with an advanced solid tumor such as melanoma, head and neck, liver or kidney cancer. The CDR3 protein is CASSSQIGYEQYF. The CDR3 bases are TGTGCCAGCAGTTCTCAGATTGGGTACGAGCAGTACTTC.